A single sample is the source of the 28 T cell receptor beta chains below, sequenced in a study of CD8+ T cells in alopecia areata. RNA was isolated and reverse transcribed to cDNA, the sequencing template. Data came from immunoSEQ multiplex PCR; TCRdb stores just in-frame clones and leaves some out. Altogether about 190,000 clones are present, 50% to 60% being singletons, with the ten largest covering around 15%. Sequenced here: CD4+ T cells sorted from blood, sampled at week 0. These receptors were collected from a human donor with alopecia areata.

The chain recombines TRBV11-1 with TRBJ2-7, with D perhaps assigned TRBD1 or TRBD2 (6 bases each). The V gene lost 3 bases and the J gene lost 0 bases, with 12 bases spanning the gap. CDR1 is SGHAT, CDR2 FQDESV, per germline (reference sequence). The CDR3 length is 15 residues. The CDR3 DNA follows: TGTGCCAGCAGCTTTTCACAGGGAGGCTCCTACGAGCAGTACTTC. Translated, it gives CASSFSQGGSYEQYF.

The chain carries TRBV30 and TRBJ2-2; D is uncertain. Trimming cost V 8 bases and J 6 bases, with 16 bases left between them. The CDR3 is 13 residues long. Germline V gene sequence: CDR1 GTSNPN, CDR2 SVGIG (reference sequence). CDR3 protein: CATEPDDPGELFF. The CDR3 region has the DNA TGTGCCACGGAACCGGACGACCCCGGGGAGCTGTTTTTT.

The rearrangement joins TRBV18 to TRBJ2-3; 13 bases agree with TRBD2. The germline V gene encodes CDR1 KGHSH and CDR2 LQKENI. The CDR3 has 16 amino acids. Losses at the gene ends were 3 bases for V and 3 bases for J; bases not matched to a gene: 3. The CDR3 DNA reads as TGTGCCAGCTCACCTCCGGGACTAGCGGGGACAGATACGCAGTATTTT. This gives the protein CASSPPGLAGTDTQYF.

On this clone itself: The sample holds other DNA sequences that translate to the same CDR3. This rearrangement joins TRBV5-1 to TRBJ2-5, with 8 bases fitting TRBD1. The length of the CDR3 is 14 residues. In germline, CDR1 is SGHRS, CDR2 YFSETQ. With 3 bases clipped from V and 4 bases from J, the junction kept 5 bases outside the gene matches. The CDR3 sequence: CASSYGQGGETQYF. Written as DNA, the CDR3 is TGCGCCAGCAGCTACGGACAGGGCGGAGAGACCCAGTACTTC.

The rearrangement joins TRBV11-3 to TRBJ1-2; tentative D call: TRBD1 (6 bases). In germline, CDR1 is SGHNT, CDR2 YENEEA. The CDR3 spans 13 residues. The germline V and J ends were trimmed by 3 bases and 6 bases, with 11 bases remaining between them. CDR3 sequence reads: CASSLGGLDGYTF. For the CDR3, the DNA is TGTGCCAGCAGCTTGGGGGGGCTAGATGGCTACACCTTC.

The chain links TRBV11-2 to TRBJ2-4, with 10 bases identical to TRBD2. CDR3 length: 15 amino acids. Per germline, CDR1 SGHAT and CDR2 FQNNGV. Germline trimming cut 3 bases from V and 8 bases from J; bases unmatched to any gene: 7. The CDR3 region is CASSLRLAGRDIQYF. The DNA of the CDR3 is TGTGCCAGCAGCTTGCGACTAGCGGGTAGGGACATTCAGTACTTC.

CDR3 sequence: CASSLEVRSPRDTQYF. The CDR3 nucleotides are TGCGCCAGCAGCTTGGAGGTGCGGTCTCCTAGGGATACGCAGTATTTT. The chain has TRBV5-1 and TRBJ2-3; no clear D gene. The CDR3 contains 16 residues. Germline V gives CDR1 SGHRS, CDR2 YFSETQ. Trimming removed 0 bases from V and 6 bases from J, with 17 bases in between.

This clone was observed a few times. The V call is TRBV11-1, the J call TRBJ2-5, with 7 positions matching TRBD2. Germline CDR1 reads SGHAT; CDR2 reads FQDESV (reference sequence). The CDR3 is made up of 13 amino acids. After removal of 5 bases from V and 5 bases from J, the junction contained 5 bases not matched to a gene. The CDR3 protein is CASSQGGLETQYF. CDR3 coding DNA: TGTGCCAGCAGCCAGGGAGGGCTTGAGACCCAGTACTTC.

This clone was detected a few times. This sequence joins TRBV7-9 and TRBJ1-2; D not resolved. In germline, CDR1 is SEHNR, CDR2 FQNEAQ (reference sequence). The CDR3 length is 13 residues. The ends were cut back, 5 bases at V and 4 bases at J, with 11 bases in the middle. CDR3 in amino acids: CASSGGLSYGYTF. The CDR3 DNA is TGTGCCAGCAGCGGTGGGTTGAGCTATGGCTACACCTTC.

The chain links TRBV6-1 to TRBJ2-7, with unresolved D. Trimming removed 3 bases from V and 2 bases from J, with 11 bases in between. Germline V CDR1 and CDR2: MNHNS, SASEGT. The CDR3 runs 14 residues. CDR3: CASSEGPDPYEQYF. CDR3 bases: TGTGCCAGCAGTGAGGGCCCCGACCCCTACGAGCAGTACTTC.

This clone is a singleton in its sample. The chain combines TRBV7-2 with TRBJ2-5, with TRBD2 identical over 8 bases. Trimming at V came to 4 bases and at J to 0 bases, leaving 4 bases not matched to a gene. CDR3 length: 15 amino acids. The germline CDR1 and CDR2 sequences are SGHTA and FQGNSA. The DNA of the CDR3 is TGTGCCAGCAGCTACCAGCGGGGGTACCAAGAGACCCAGTACTTC. It translates to CASSYQRGYQETQYF.

The rearrangement joins TRBV30 to TRBJ1-2; D remains ambiguous. V lost 3 bases, J lost 8 bases, and 16 bases lay in between. Germline values: CDR1 GTSNPN, CDR2 SVGIG (reference sequence). The CDR3 is 13 amino acids. This CDR3 reads CAWSVVPQRGYTF. The CDR3 nucleotides read TGTGCCTGGAGCGTAGTTCCCCAGAGAGGCTACACCTTC.

The V gene is TRBV10-3, the J gene TRBJ1-2; D remains unclear. This CDR3 is 14 amino acids long. The germline V and J ends were trimmed by 6 bases and 0 bases, with 11 bases remaining between them. CDR1 is ENHRY and CDR2 is SYGVKD in the germline V gene. Here the CDR3 reads CAIRPQDSNYGYTF. The CDR3 coding sequence is TGTGCCATCAGGCCCCAGGATTCTAACTATGGCTACACCTTC.

V and J are TRBV16 and TRBJ1-6; 10 positions match TRBD1. The V gene end was trimmed by 2 bases and the J gene end by 9 bases; junction bases not matched to a gene: 1. In germline, CDR1 is KGHSY, CDR2 FQNENV. The CDR3 is 14 amino acids. This chain's CDR3 is CASSQRDRGSPLHF. In DNA form, the CDR3 reads TGTGCCAGCAGCCAACGGGACAGGGGTTCACCCCTCCACTTT.

This clone was picked up many times. This chain links TRBV29-1 with TRBJ2-7; 7 bases are shared with TRBD1. V lost 4 bases to trimming and J lost 2 bases; unmatched junction nucleotides: 8. This CDR3 has 14 amino acids. The germline V gene has CDR1 SQVTM and CDR2 ANQGSEA. The CDR3 spells CSVAAGTVTYEQYF. The CDR3 DNA is TGCAGCGTTGCCGCCGGGACAGTGACCTACGAGCAGTACTTC.

This clone was counted a single time. J is TRBJ1-1 and V is TRBV13; D is perhaps TRBD1 (6 bases). The V gene lost 5 bases and the J gene lost 1 base, with 17 bases spanning the gap. The length of the CDR3 is 16 residues. CDR1 and CDR2 from the germline V gene are PRHDT and FYEKMQ (reference sequence). CDR3 coding DNA: TGTGCCAGCAGCCCCGTTATTCAGACAGGGAACACTGAAGCTTTCTTT. Protein: CASSPVIQTGNTEAFF.

The CDR3 sequence is CASSAYDANTGELFF. The CDR3 nucleotides are TGTGCCAGCAGCGCATACGATGCGAACACCGGGGAGCTGTTTTTT. The chain employs TRBV9 and TRBJ2-2; D uncertain. The CDR3 contains 15 residues. Germline values: CDR1 SGDLS, CDR2 YYNGEE. The V end lost 3 bases, the J end lost 0 bases, and 9 bases lay between the germline ends.

Only a few counts were recorded for this clone. V usage is TRBV11-2 and J usage is TRBJ2-3; TRBD1 or TRBD2 may be the D gene (6 bases each). Germline V CDR1 and CDR2: SGHAT, FQNNGV. The CDR3 is made up of 16 amino acids. The V end lost 4 bases, the J end lost 0 bases, and 14 bases lay between the germline ends. CDR3 nucleotides: TGTGCCAGCAGCTCGGGGGCAGATTGGAGCACAGATACGCAGTATTTT. Its translation is CASSSGADWSTDTQYF.

The V call is TRBV7-2, the J call TRBJ1-5; D perhaps matches TRBD1 (5 bases). V lost 5 bases to trimming and J lost 5 bases, with 16 bases between them. Germline V gene data show CDR1 as SGHTA and CDR2 as FQGNSA. The CDR3 consists of 15 residues. CDR3 amino acids: CASSRDSRADQPQHF. The CDR3 DNA reads as TGTGCCAGCAGCCGGGACTCCAGGGCAGATCAGCCCCAGCATTTT.

This clone was seen more than once but under ten times. The chain links TRBV6-5 to TRBJ1-1; D is possibly TRBD1 (6 bases). CDR1 and CDR2 from the germline V gene are MNHEY and SVGAGI. This CDR3 contains 14 residues. V dropped 6 bases and J dropped 2 bases, with 13 bases sitting between them. This CDR3 reads CASRIRGPNTEAFF. In nucleotides, the CDR3 is TGTGCCAGCAGGATCCGGGGGCCAAACACTGAAGCTTTCTTT.

V and J are TRBV7-2 and TRBJ2-7, with 8 bases aligning to TRBD1. The CDR3 extends over 15 amino acids. The V and J ends lost 1 base and 5 bases, in that order; junction bases with no gene match: 7. CDR1 is SGHTA and CDR2 is FQGNSA in the germline V gene. This CDR3 reads CASSLVAGGMNEQYF. The CDR3 DNA reads as TGTGCCAGCAGCTTAGTGGCAGGGGGCATGAACGAGCAGTACTTC.

The CDR3 DNA reads as TGTGCCAGCAGGCAACGCACAGATACGCAGTATTTT. This codes for CASRQRTDTQYF. This chain joins TRBV25-1 and TRBJ2-3; D gene uncertain. Germline V gene lookup returns CDR1 MGHDK and CDR2 SYGVNS. CDR3 length: 12 residues. Trimming removed 6 bases from V and 1 base from J, with 5 bases in between.

The gene calls are TRBV29-1 and TRBJ2-5; 11 bases are a match to TRBD2. The V gene's germline CDR1 is SQVTM and CDR2 ANQGSEA. The CDR3 is 15 residues long. V was pared by 6 bases and J by 5 bases, with 11 bases of the junction left unmatched. CDR3 region: CSVRGLAGWVETQYF. In nucleotides, the CDR3 is TGCAGCGTCCGCGGACTAGCGGGTTGGGTTGAGACCCAGTACTTC.

The genes are TRBV4-2 and TRBJ1-6; tentative D call: TRBD1 (5 bases). The CDR3 runs to 14 residues. Trimming removed 2 bases from V and 9 bases from J, with 11 bases in between. CDR1 LGHNA and CDR2 YNFKEQ come from the germline V gene. CDR3 nucleotide sequence: TGTGCCAGCAGCCAACAGGGAGAACCTTCACCCCTCCACTTT. It specifies CASSQQGEPSPLHF.

This chain links TRBV7-9 with TRBJ2-5; 11 bases fit TRBD2. The trim removed 1 base at V and 1 base at J, leaving 5 bases unmatched. Germline assignment: CDR1 SEHNR and CDR2 FQNEAQ (reference sequence). This CDR3 contains 17 residues. CDR3 sequence: CASSLGPTSGTQETQYF. The CDR3 DNA reads as TGTGCCAGCAGCTTAGGCCCGACTAGCGGGACCCAAGAGACCCAGTACTTC.

The sample holds a few counts of this clone. The V and J genes are TRBV29-1 and TRBJ2-7, with 8 bases lining up with TRBD1. The CDR3 length is 13 residues. V gave up 2 bases and J gave up 5 bases; unmatched junction bases: 5. Germline lookup yields CDR1 SQVTM and CDR2 ANQGSEA. CDR3 region: CSVETDRDDEQYF. The CDR3 DNA follows: TGCAGCGTTGAAACGGACAGGGACGACGAGCAGTACTTC.

The V gene is TRBV9, the J gene TRBJ2-7; no clear D gene. V was trimmed by 4 bases and J by 6 bases, leaving 14 bases between them. Germline lookup yields CDR1 SGDLS and CDR2 YYNGEE. This CDR3 spans 13 amino acids. The CDR3 loop is CASSPSPPGEQYF. CDR3 bases: TGTGCCAGCAGCCCCTCTCCCCCTGGCGAGCAGTACTTC.

The sample holds one count of this clone. J is TRBJ2-7 and V is TRBV7-9; 7 bases are a match to TRBD2. CDR3 length equals 14 residues. Trimming cost V 5 bases and J 0 bases; bases outside gene matches: 4. CDR1 and CDR2 from the germline V gene are SEHNR and FQNEAQ (reference sequence). This CDR3 is CASSLTSASYEQYF. The CDR3 region has the DNA TGTGCCAGCAGCCTCACTAGCGCCTCCTACGAGCAGTACTTC.